Presented here are 10 T cell receptor beta chains from one specimen sequenced in a study of CD8 T cells in ankylosing spondylitis. TCRdb processed the 5' RACE reads anew with MiXCR; each CDR3 protein has one entry. The profile covers approximately 200,000 distinct CDR3 sequences, with roughly 13% appearing a single time and more than 9.5% taken by the ten largest. Material: blood, either unsorted or a sorted T cell fraction (not recorded which). Receptors originate from a female donor with ankylosing spondylitis or in good health (not recorded which).

Only a few counts were recorded for this clonotype. V usage is TRBV12-3 or TRBV12-4 and J usage is TRBJ2-1; 8 bases fit TRBD2. The CDR3 has 13 amino acids. V lost 10 bases to trimming and J lost 2 bases; unmatched junction nucleotides: 4. Here the CDR3 DNA reads TGTGCCACCGGGAGGGGGGCCTACAATGAGCAGTTCTTC. Its protein is CATGRGAYNEQFF.

This clonotype was seen only a few times. The chain carries TRBV7-2 and TRBJ2-1; D is possibly TRBD2 (6 bases). V dropped 5 bases and J dropped 1 base, with 9 bases sitting between them. The CDR3 has 14 residues. Per the germline V gene, CDR1 is SGHTA and CDR2 is FQGNSA. DNA for the CDR3: TGTGCCAGCAGCCCGGGAGTATCCTACAATGAGCAGTTCTTC. This sequence encodes CASSPGVSYNEQFF.

This clonotype was seen more than once but under ten times. This chain connects TRBV12-3 or TRBV12-4 to TRBJ2-5; maybe TRBD1 (5 bases). V shed 4 bases and J shed 5 bases, with 11 bases lying between them. The CDR3 is made up of 13 amino acids. Written as DNA, the CDR3 is TGTGCCAGCAGTTCAGGGATATGGGAGACCCAGTACTTC. This sequence encodes CASSSGIWETQYF.

Only a few counts were recorded for this clonotype. The junction departs from germline at one end; a sequencing error may be responsible. The rearrangement uses TRBV7-7 and TRBJ2-1; D possibly corresponds to TRBD2 (6 bases). Germline V gene data show CDR1 as SSHAT and CDR2 as FNYEAQ (reference sequence). The length of the CDR3 is 13 residues. The CDR3 DNA reads as TGTGCTAGCAGCTTAGCGGCGGGCAATGAGCAGTTCTTC. As protein: CASSLAAGNEQFF.

This clonotype was seen only a few times. This chain uses TRBV7-2 with TRBJ1-6, with 10 bases matching TRBD1. With V trimmed by 4 bases and J by 10 bases, 13 bases remained unmatched. This CDR3 contains 17 residues. Germline loops: CDR1 SGHTA, CDR2 FQGNSA. The CDR3 spells CASSSTRRTGGGSPLHF. CDR3 DNA: TGTGCCAGCAGCTCAACGCGACGGACAGGGGGAGGGTCACCCCTCCACTTT.

This clonotype was observed a few times. The J gene is TRBJ2-5, the V gene TRBV20-1; the match to TRBD2 covers 9 bases. Germline lookup yields CDR1 DFQATT and CDR2 SNEGSKA (reference sequence). V dropped 2 bases and J dropped 1; count of bases not matched to a gene: 17. The CDR3 length is 19 residues. The DNA for the CDR3 is TGCAGTGCTAGATCCGACAGGGCACACGGACTAGCGTTCCAAGAGACCCAGTACTTC. The encoded protein is CSARSDRAHGLAFQETQYF.

This clonotype has at least ten counts. This chain uses TRBV5-1 with TRBJ2-5; 8 positions match TRBD2. Trimming removed 4 bases from V and 1 base from J; junction bases left unmatched: 6. This CDR3 region has 15 residues. The germline V gene has CDR1 SGHRS and CDR2 YFSETQ. The CDR3 sequence is CASSPLGLVQETQYF. The DNA for the CDR3 is TGCGCCAGCAGCCCGCTGGGACTAGTCCAAGAGACCCAGTACTTC.

This chain links TRBV7-9 with TRBJ1-2, with D possibly being TRBD1 (5 bases). V lost 8 bases and J 4 bases, leaving 11 bases between the germline ends. The V gene's germline CDR1 is SEHNR and CDR2 FQNEAQ (reference sequence). This CDR3 comprises 12 residues. The CDR3: CASRGAIYGYTF. The CDR3 nucleotides are TGTGCCAGCCGTGGGGCGATCTATGGCTACACCTTC.

This clonotype was picked up many times. The rearrangement uses TRBV7-2 and TRBJ1-3; D unresolved. Germline CDR1 and CDR2: SGHTA and FQGNSA. CDR3 size: 14 residues. V lost 1 base, J lost 0 bases, and 4 bases lay in between. The CDR3 reads CASSLDFSGNTIYF. The CDR3 nucleotides read TGTGCCAGCAGCTTAGACTTCTCTGGAAACACCATATATTTT.

This clonotype was observed at least ten times. V and J are TRBV28 and TRBJ1-5; D unclear. CDR3 size: 17 residues. V was pared by 6 bases and J by 0 bases, with 18 bases between. Per germline, CDR1 MDHEN and CDR2 SYDVKM. CDR3 amino acids: CASSSMIGLNSNQPQHF. The DNA for the CDR3 is TGTGCCAGCAGCTCGATGATAGGACTAAATAGCAATCAGCCCCAGCATTTT.